These 31 T cell receptor beta chains were sequenced from one sample in a study of blood T cells in healthy people across ages. Primed by a sample-barcoded 5' primer and a J-beta primer mix, a second PCR proceeded for about 6 to 12 cycles. Each CDR3 protein is one row after TCRdb ran MiXCR on the 5' RACE reads. The table lists approximately 700,000 distinct CDR3 sequences, 32% of them singletons. Source material: blood. These receptors were collected from an elderly woman in good health.

The gene calls are TRBV5-4 and TRBJ2-4; D might be TRBD2 (6 bases). Per germline, CDR1 SGHNT and CDR2 YYREEE (reference sequence). This CDR3 spans 15 amino acids. Trimming removed 2 bases at V and 13 bases at J, with 22 bases between. CDR3 coding DNA: TGTGCCAGCAGCTTAACCGGGACTCCCTCCGGGGAGCAGTACTTC. Amino acids: CASSLTGTPSGEQYF.

The chain is built from TRBV6-4 and TRBJ2-6, with a possible D match to TRBD1 (6 bases). Germline CDR1 MRHNA, CDR2 SNTAGT. CDR3 length equals 15 residues. Trimming cost V 2 bases and J 1 base, with 6 bases left between them. The CDR3 reads CASSDGTSGANVLTF. CDR3 in DNA: TGTGCCAGCAGTGACGGGACATCTGGGGCCAACGTCCTGACTTTC.

This CDR3 reads CSAPGDEQYF. The CDR3 DNA follows: TGCAGTGCTCCAGGGGACGAGCAGTACTTC. The chain is built from TRBV20-1 and TRBJ2-5; D perhaps matches TRBD1 (6 bases). The J call could be wrong; TRBJ2-7 is a better fit for the DNA end. Germline V gene lookup returns CDR1 DFQATT and CDR2 SNEGSKA (reference sequence). The CDR3 loop spans 10 amino acids.

In its sample, this clonotype was seen many times. The genes are TRBV4-2 and TRBJ1-2; D gene unclear. The V gene lost 0 bases and the J gene lost 1 base, with 6 bases spanning the gap. Germline V CDR1 and CDR2: LGHNA, YNFKEQ. The CDR3 runs to 14 residues. The DNA of the CDR3 is TGTGCCAGCAGCCAAGAAAGGAGTAACTATGGCTACACCTTC. Its protein product is CASSQERSNYGYTF.

Comment on this clonotype: A junction end diverges from the germline sequence, so it may reflect a read error. The chain joins TRBV9 to TRBJ2-7; 7 positions match TRBD1. From germline, CDR1 is SGDLS and CDR2 YYNGEE. The CDR3 contains 11 residues. For the CDR3, the DNA is TGTGCCAGCAGCAATGGACAGGCCTTACACTTC. As protein: CASSNGQALHF.

Ten or more counts support this clonotype. This rearrangement joins TRBV20-1 to TRBJ1-2; possible D gene TRBD1, 5 bases. The CDR3 loop spans 10 amino acids. The germline V and J ends were trimmed by 6 bases and 8 bases, with 10 bases remaining between them. Germline V gene lookup returns CDR1 DFQATT and CDR2 SNEGSKA (reference sequence). The CDR3 spells CSAGHFGYTF. The CDR3 coding sequence is TGCAGTGCCGGACATTTCGGCTACACCTTC.

The V and J genes are TRBV5-1 and TRBJ2-5, with D possibly TRBD2 on 6 matching bases. The CDR3 has 15 residues. The V gene lost 1 base and the J gene lost 2 bases, with 12 bases spanning the gap. Germline lookup yields CDR1 SGHRS and CDR2 YFSETQ. CDR3 nucleotide sequence: TGCGCCAGCAGCTTGTCCCGGGGGTGGCAAGAGACCCAGTACTTC. The encoded protein is CASSLSRGWQETQYF.

This clonotype was observed at least ten times. The V and J genes are TRBV7-2 and TRBJ2-7; D is possibly TRBD1 or TRBD2 (6 bases each). V shed 2 bases and J shed 6 bases, with 14 bases lying between them. Germline V gene lookup returns CDR1 SGHTA and CDR2 FQGNSA. The CDR3 covers 14 residues. The CDR3 here is CASSLNREVGEQYF. CDR3 nucleotides: TGTGCCAGCAGCTTAAACAGGGAGGTAGGCGAGCAGTACTTC.

This clonotype was counted ten times or more. The V gene is TRBV7-2, the J gene TRBJ1-1; D is uncertain. Trimming left V 4 bases short and J 4 bases short, with 13 bases between. Germline V gene lookup returns CDR1 SGHTA and CDR2 FQGNSA. CDR3 length equals 14 residues. The CDR3 DNA reads as TGTGCCAGCAGCTCTAGGGCGGAGGTCACTGAAGCTTTCTTT. Translated, it gives CASSSRAEVTEAFF.

The chain employs TRBV15 and TRBJ2-2, with 9 positions matching TRBD1. From germline, CDR1 is LNHNV and CDR2 YYDKDF (reference sequence). This CDR3 has 16 amino acids. The trim removed 3 bases at V and 6 bases at J, leaving 8 bases unmatched. Here the CDR3 reads CATSRRTGVNSGELFF. DNA of the CDR3: TGTGCCACCAGCAGGCGGACAGGGGTTAACTCCGGGGAGCTGTTTTTT. The complete variable domain, with remaining parts taken from reference TRBV15 and TRBJ2-2, reads DAMVIQNPRYQVTQFGKPVTLSCSQTLNHNVMYWYQQKSSQAPKLLFHYYDKDFNNEADTPDNFQSRRPNTSFCFLDIRSPGLGDTAMYLCATSRRTGVNSGELFFGEGSRLTVL.

Comments on this clonotype: A read error may explain this, as a much larger clone is one base away. J is TRBJ2-2 and V is TRBV5-6; D is tentatively TRBD1 or TRBD2 (5 bases each). With 4 bases removed from V and 0 bases from J, the gap between germline ends came to 13 bases. The CDR3 loop spans 16 amino acids. Germline V gene data show CDR1 as SGHDT and CDR2 as YYEEEE. CDR3 residues: CASSRRVGPNTGELFF. CDR3 DNA sequence: TGTGCCAGCAGCCGCAGGGTGGGACCGAACACCGGGGAGCTGTTTTTT. Full variable domain (missing parts from reference TRBV5-6 and TRBJ2-2): DAGVTQSPTHLIKTRGQQVTLRCSPKSGHDTVSWYQQALGQGPQFIFQYYEEEERQRGNFPDRFSGHQFPNYSSELNVNALLLGDSALYLCASSRRVGPNTGELFFGEGSRLTVL.

This clonotype was detected ten times or more. J is TRBJ1-2 and V is TRBV29-1; 8 bases line up with TRBD1. Germline trimming cut 7 bases from V and 1 base from J; bases unmatched to any gene: 8. Germline-derived CDR1 and CDR2 are SQVTM and ANQGSEA. The CDR3 contains 14 residues. As DNA, the CDR3 is TGCAGCGCCCAGGGGGCCAGGGGTAACTATGGCTACACCTTC. The encoded protein is CSAQGARGNYGYTF.

On this clonotype: A single base separates this from a much larger clone, so it may be a read error. For the CDR3, the DNA is TGCGCCAGCAGCCAAGAGACACGGGGGCTAAAAGGCTACACCTTC. Residues: CASSQETRGLKGYTF. The rearrangement links TRBV4-1 to TRBJ1-2; D is perhaps TRBD1 (6 bases). CDR3 length: 15 residues. V was shortened by 0 bases and J by 8 bases, with 16 bases between the two germline ends. In germline, CDR1 is MGHRA, CDR2 YSYEKL.

This clonotype was detected only a few times. A much larger clone lies a single base off, so this may be a read error. The rearrangement joins TRBV6-1 to TRBJ2-7; 7 nucleotides agree with TRBD1. The CDR3 is made up of 18 amino acids. From germline, CDR1 is MNHNS and CDR2 SASEGT. V was clipped by 4 bases and J by 3 bases; unmatched bases: 18. CDR3 nucleotides: TGTGCCAGCAGTGCCGACCCACCGGGACAGCCGAGGTGCTACGAGCAGTACTTC. This gives the protein CASSADPPGQPRCYEQYF.

This clonotype was seen many times. This chain joins TRBV9 and TRBJ2-3, with D perhaps matching TRBD1 (6 bases). From germline, CDR1 is SGDLS and CDR2 YYNGEE. V was shortened by 6 bases and J by 2 bases, with 16 bases between the two germline ends. The CDR3 loop spans 15 amino acids. The DNA of the CDR3 is TGTGCCAGCACCCGGGGTGGGGGCGCCACAGATACGCAGTATTTT. Amino acid sequence: CASTRGGGATDTQYF.

This clonotype turned up a few times. The V gene is TRBV7-2, the J gene TRBJ2-3; possibly TRBD1 for D (5 bases). The V gene's germline CDR1 is SGHTA and CDR2 FQGNSA. The CDR3 has 14 residues. Trimming left V 2 bases short and J 2 bases short, with 8 bases between. CDR3 sequence (DNA): TGTGCCAGCAGCTTAAGACAGTCCACAGATACGCAGTATTTT. Its translation is CASSLRQSTDTQYF.

The genes are TRBV27 and TRBJ1-2, with D uncertain. The CDR3 contains 14 residues. Germline CDR1 and CDR2: MNHEY and SMNVEV (reference sequence). Trimming cost V 6 bases and J 4 bases, with 15 bases left between them. Here the CDR3 reads CASSLSPGAYGYTF. The CDR3 DNA sequence: TGTGCCAGCAGCTTAAGTCCGGGCGCCTATGGCTACACCTTC.

This clonotype was picked up many times. This rearrangement joins TRBV4-1 to TRBJ1-2, with D possibly TRBD1 on 5 matching bases. The CDR3 extends over 14 amino acids. V lost 0 bases and J lost 8, with 13 bases in between. CDR1 is MGHRA, CDR2 YSYEKL, per germline. The CDR3, as DNA: TGCGCCAGCAGCCAAGATCTGGGGGTAGGCGGCTACACCTTC. Protein sequence: CASSQDLGVGGYTF.

This clonotype was detected many times. The chain recombines TRBV12-3 or TRBV12-4 with TRBJ2-3, with no clear D. This CDR3 is 13 amino acids long. Trimming removed 7 bases at V and 0 bases at J, with 8 bases between. The CDR3 loop reads CASTSVSTDTQYF. The CDR3 DNA follows: TGTGCCAGCACATCGGTGAGCACAGATACGCAGTATTTT.

This clonotype was picked up a small number of times. CDR3 sequence (DNA): TGTGCCAGCAGCTTGTCTCAGGGTGGCAATCAGCCCCAGCATTTT. Amino acids: CASSLSQGGNQPQHF. The chain joins TRBV7-2 to TRBJ1-5, with D tentatively TRBD1 (5 bases). Germline V gene sequence: CDR1 SGHTA, CDR2 FQGNSA. V shed 3 bases and J shed 2 bases, with 11 bases lying between them. This CDR3 comprises 15 residues.

There are a few counts of this clonotype. Germline is not matched at one junction end, which may reflect a read error. This chain connects TRBV7-3 to TRBJ1-1; weak D call: TRBD1 (6 bases). CDR1 is SGHTA, CDR2 FQGTGA, per germline. CDR3 length equals 16 residues. The DNA of the CDR3 is TGTGTCAGCAGCTTAACGGGGGGCGCGGAGAACACTGAAGCTTTCTTT. The encoded protein is CVSSLTGGAENTEAFF.

The rearrangement uses TRBV7-2 and TRBJ2-1; 13 bases align to TRBD2. The CDR3 totals 16 residues. Germline values: CDR1 SGHTA, CDR2 FQGNSA. Trimming cost V 5 bases and J 11 bases; bases outside gene matches: 12. CDR3 protein: CASSPRTSGGFVKQFF. The DNA for the CDR3 is TGTGCCAGCAGCCCCCGGACTAGCGGGGGTTTTGTAAAGCAGTTCTTC.

Ten or more counts support this clonotype. The chain carries TRBV9 and TRBJ1-1; no reliable D call. The germline V and J ends were trimmed by 0 bases and 1 base, with 10 bases remaining between them. This CDR3 comprises 15 residues. CDR1 SGDLS and CDR2 YYNGEE come from the germline V gene. Here the CDR3 DNA reads TGTGCCAGCAGCGTAGTAGCAGGCGGGAACACTGAAGCTTTCTTT. Protein: CASSVVAGGNTEAFF. Together with reference TRBV9 and TRBJ1-1, the CDR3 gives the full variable domain: DSGVTQTPKHLITATGQRVTLRCSPRSGDLSVYWYQQSLDQGLQFLIQYYNGEERAKGNILERFSAQQFPDLHSELNLSSLELGDSALYFCASSVVAGGNTEAFFGQGTRLTVV.

A word on this clonotype: This may come from a read error, since a much larger clone is one base off. This sequence joins TRBV18 and TRBJ2-1, with TRBD2 identical over 7 bases. Germline V CDR1 and CDR2: KGHSH, LQKENI. V dropped 0 bases and J dropped 13; count of bases not matched to a gene: 12. The CDR3 runs to 15 residues. CDR3: CASSPPEGRRETQFF. CDR3 in DNA: TGTGCCAGCTCACCACCTGAGGGACGGCGGGAGACCCAGTTCTTC. The whole variable domain, filled in from reference TRBV18 and TRBJ2-1, reads NAGVMQNPRHLVRRRGQEARLRCSPMKGHSHVYWYRQLPEEGLKFMVYLQKENIIDESGMPKERFSAEFPKEGPSILRIQQVVRGDSAAYFCASSPPEGRRETQFFGPGTRLTVL.

This clonotype was seen a handful of times. Relative to the germline gene, one junction end is altered; a read error may explain this. This chain connects TRBV7-9 to TRBJ2-4; 9 nucleotides line up with TRBD2. The better agreement between TRBJ2-5 and the DNA end casts doubt on the J call. From germline, CDR1 is SEHNR and CDR2 FQNEAQ (reference sequence). This CDR3 comprises 15 residues. The CDR3 DNA reads TGTACCAGCAGCTTAGAGGGACTAGCTGAAGAGACCCAGTACTTC. This encodes CTSSLEGLAEETQYF.

This clonotype occurred many times. The chain uses TRBV5-6 and TRBJ1-2, with 9 bases identical to TRBD1. The CDR3 contains 15 residues. Germline CDR1 reads SGHDT; CDR2 reads YYEEEE. Unmatched junction bases numbered 6, after V lost 2 bases and J lost 4 bases. The CDR3 bases are TGTGCCAGCAGCTTACCTCCGGGACAGGGCTATGGCTACACCTTC. Its translation is CASSLPPGQGYGYTF.

This clonotype was detected many times. Compared with germline, one end of the junction differs, possibly owing to a read error. The chain is built from TRBV9 and TRBJ2-1, with 10 bases aligning to TRBD2. From germline, CDR1 is SGDLS and CDR2 YYNGEE. The CDR3 runs to 16 residues. The chain's CDR3 is CASSPGLAGAYTEQFF. The CDR3 DNA follows: TGTGCCAGCAGCCCCGGGCTAGCGGGGGCCTACACTGAGCAGTTCTTC.

This clonotype was seen ten or more times. The chain is built from TRBV4-2 and TRBJ2-1; the D gene could be TRBD1 or TRBD2 (5 bases each). The CDR3 extends over 15 amino acids. CDR1 and CDR2 (germline): LGHNA, YNFKEQ. V was shortened by 6 bases and J by 0 bases, with 12 bases between the two germline ends. Written as DNA, the CDR3 is TGTGCCAGCAGAGGGACGGCGAGCTCCTACAATGAGCAGTTCTTC. This encodes CASRGTASSYNEQFF.

The V call is TRBV19, the J call TRBJ1-2; possibly TRBD1 for D (5 bases). The CDR3 totals 12 residues. Per the germline V gene, CDR1 is LNHDA and CDR2 is SQIVND (reference sequence). Trimming left V 7 bases short and J 3 bases short, with 9 bases between. CDR3 region: CASKGTYYGYTF. In nucleotides, the CDR3 is TGTGCCAGTAAGGGGACCTACTATGGCTACACCTTC.

This chain joins TRBV30 and TRBJ1-4, with unresolved D. Trimming stripped 5 bases from V and 6 bases from J, with 16 bases between. CDR3 length: 14 residues. Germline CDR1 reads GTSNPN; CDR2 reads SVGIG (reference sequence). CDR3 in DNA: TGTGCCTGGGGACTCCGGGCGAATGATGAAAAACTGTTTTTT. As protein: CAWGLRANDEKLFF. The variable domain in full, completed from reference TRBV30 and TRBJ1-4, reads SQTIHQWPATLVQPVGSPLSLECTVEGTSNPNLYWYRQAAGRGLQLLFYSVGIGQISSEVPQNLSASRPQDRQFILSSKKLLLSDSGFYLCAWGLRANDEKLFFGSGTQLSVL.

This clonotype was observed many times. The CDR3 protein is CASSQSGQNYEQYF. The DNA for the CDR3 is TGCGCCAGCAGTCAATCGGGACAAAACTACGAGCAGTACTTC. V usage is TRBV23-1 and J usage is TRBJ2-7; D may be TRBD1 (6 bases). TRBV23-1 carries the ORF label, with uncertain function. Trimming stripped 0 bases from V and 3 bases from J, with 9 bases between. The CDR3 length is 14 residues.